These 32 T cell receptor beta chains came from one sample sequenced in a study of Graves' ophthalmopathy and Graves' hyperthyroidism. Amplifying from RNA transcripts, the study obtained TCR beta CDR3 regions. Second-round multiplex PCR came after a first-round RT-PCR that employed HTBI primers. TCRdb reanalysed the multiplex PCR reads using MiXCR and keeps one entry per CDR3 protein. The sample lists more than 300,000 distinct CDR3 sequences, approximately 15% seen once, with about 7.3% in the top ten. The sequenced sample consisted of peripheral blood. The receptors derive from a woman aged 18-29 years with stable Graves' hyperthyroidism.

Many counts were recorded for this clonotype. V and J are TRBV10-2 and TRBJ2-7; D is ambiguous. This CDR3 has 14 residues. Germline V gives CDR1 WSHSY, CDR2 SAAADI. Between the trimmed V and J ends, which lost 2 bases and 1 base, there was a span of 9 bases. The CDR3: CASSEVGTSYEQYF. The CDR3 bases are TGCGCCAGCAGTGAGGTGGGAACATCCTACGAGCAGTACTTC.

This clonotype has ten or more counts. CDR3 protein: CASSSGFGYEQYF. CDR3 bases: TGTGCCAGCAGTTCAGGGTTCGGTTACGAGCAGTACTTC. The rearrangement links TRBV12-3 or TRBV12-4 to TRBJ2-7, with D maybe TRBD1 (5 bases). CDR3 size: 13 residues. The V end lost 4 bases, the J end lost 4 bases, and 11 bases lay between the germline ends.

This clonotype occurred many times. The chain is built from TRBV20-1 and TRBJ1-6; 7 bases map to TRBD1. The CDR3 totals 14 residues. Losses at the gene ends were 6 bases for V and 7 bases for J; bases not matched to a gene: 9. Germline lookup yields CDR1 DFQATT and CDR2 SNEGSKA (reference sequence). In DNA form, the CDR3 reads TGCAGTGCCAAAAAGACAGGGACCAATTCACCCCTCCACTTT. It is translated as CSAKKTGTNSPLHF.

The V gene is TRBV11-2, the J gene TRBJ2-7, with a tentative D call TRBD2 (7 bases). Germline CDR1 and CDR2: SGHAT and FQNNGV. The CDR3 has 16 residues. Trimming cost V 0 bases and J 7 bases, with 19 bases left between them. The CDR3 coding sequence is TGTGCCAGCAGCTTAGAGGCGCGGGGGCTGGGTCGGGAGCAGTACTTC. It codes for CASSLEARGLGREQYF.

The chain is built from TRBV19 and TRBJ2-7; 10 nucleotides line up with TRBD1. Germline V gene data show CDR1 as LNHDA and CDR2 as SQIVND (reference sequence). Germline trimming cut 8 bases from V and 1 base from J; bases unmatched to any gene: 5. This CDR3 contains 14 residues. The CDR3 nucleotides read TGTGCCAGTCGGGGACAGGGGATATCCTACGAGCAGTACTTC. It specifies CASRGQGISYEQYF.

CDR3 region: CASTRGYTEAFF. The CDR3 nucleotides are TGTGCCAGCACCCGGGGTTACACTGAAGCTTTCTTT. The V call is TRBV12-3 or TRBV12-4, the J call TRBJ1-1; D remains ambiguous. Trimming took 7 bases from V and 3 from J, leaving 9 bases between them. This CDR3 is built from 12 residues.

This clonotype occurred many times. This sequence joins TRBV19 and TRBJ1-2; D is unclear. Germline CDR1 LNHDA, CDR2 SQIVND (reference sequence). This CDR3 has 11 residues. V was pared by 9 bases and J by 5 bases, with 10 bases between. The DNA for the CDR3 is TGTGCCAGCGGACGAGGGTATGGCTACACCTTC. This encodes CASGRGYGYTF.

A note on this clonotype: A clone one base away is much larger, so this may be a read error. The chain is built from TRBV11-3 and TRBJ2-5; tentative D call: TRBD2 (5 bases). Germline-derived CDR1 and CDR2 are SGHNT and YENEEA. CDR3 length equals 11 residues. CDR3 bases: TGTGTCAGCAGCTTAGGTGGAGGCCAGTACTTC. Residues: CVSSLGGGQYF.

This clonotype was recorded many times. This chain uses TRBV20-1 with TRBJ1-1, with 9 bases aligning to TRBD1. The CDR3 is 13 amino acids. Germline CDR1 is DFQATT and CDR2 is SNEGSKA (reference sequence). The V and J ends lost 6 bases and 0 bases, in that order; junction bases with no gene match: 2. CDR3: CSAGDRVNTEAFF. The CDR3 nucleotides are TGCAGTGCAGGGGACAGGGTGAACACTGAAGCTTTCTTT.

This clonotype was found many times. V is TRBV12-3 or TRBV12-4 and J is TRBJ1-1; D may be TRBD1 (6 bases). Trimming cost V 5 bases and J 3 bases, with 13 bases left between them. This CDR3 has 14 amino acids. CDR3 DNA: TGTGCCAGCAGTCCCGGGGGCAGGGACACTGAAGCTTTCTTT. Translation gives CASSPGGRDTEAFF.

This clonotype was counted only a few times. This chain uses TRBV18 with TRBJ2-7, with D perhaps TRBD2 (6 bases). The CDR3 length is 15 residues. Germline V CDR1 and CDR2: KGHSH, LQKENI. V lost 2 bases to trimming and J lost 1 base, with 12 bases between them. The chain's CDR3 is CASSPRNLASYEQYF. CDR3 coding DNA: TGTGCCAGCTCACCAAGGAATCTAGCGTCCTACGAGCAGTACTTC. The variable domain in full, completed from reference TRBV18 and TRBJ2-7, reads NAGVMQNPRHLVRRRGQEARLRCSPMKGHSHVYWYRQLPEEGLKFMVYLQKENIIDESGMPKERFSAEFPKEGPSILRIQQVVRGDSAAYFCASSPRNLASYEQYFGPGTRLTVT.

This clonotype was found a few times. The chain couples TRBV19 to TRBJ1-6, with D unresolved. Germline V gene data show CDR1 as LNHDA and CDR2 as SQIVND (reference sequence). The CDR3 contains 15 residues. The V gene lost 2 bases and the J gene lost 6 bases, with 11 bases spanning the gap. CDR3 loop: CASSISGNGNSPLHF. DNA for the CDR3: TGTGCCAGTAGTATATCCGGGAATGGTAATTCACCCCTCCACTTT.

This chain uses TRBV19 with TRBJ2-7; TRBD1 might be the D (6 bases). Between the trimmed V and J ends, which lost 5 bases and 6 bases, there was a span of 14 bases. This CDR3 spans 13 amino acids. Germline CDR1 is LNHDA and CDR2 is SQIVND (reference sequence). CDR3 nucleotide sequence: TGTGCCAGTAGTTTCGGGACATCGGGCGAGCAGTACTTC. Protein sequence: CASSFGTSGEQYF. Variable domain in full (rest from reference TRBV19 and TRBJ2-7): DGGITQSPKYLFRKEGQNVTLSCEQNLNHDAMYWYRQDPGQGLRLIYYSQIVNDFQKGDIAEGYSVSREKKESFPLTVTSAQKNPTAFYLCASSFGTSGEQYFGPGTRLTVT.

The J gene is TRBJ1-1, the V gene TRBV5-4; D not resolved. Per the germline V gene, CDR1 is SGHNT and CDR2 is YYREEE (reference sequence). The CDR3 contains 14 residues. Trimming took 1 base from V and 0 from J, leaving 7 bases between them. CDR3 region: CASSLLLMNTEAFF. The CDR3 region has the DNA TGTGCCAGCAGCTTGCTTCTAATGAACACTGAAGCTTTCTTT. Variable domain in full (rest from reference TRBV5-4 and TRBJ1-1): ETGVTQSPTHLIKTRGQQVTLRCSSQSGHNTVSWYQQALGQGPQFIFQYYREEENGRGNFPPRFSGLQFPNYSSELNVNALELDDSALYLCASSLLLMNTEAFFGQGTRLTVV.

V is TRBV9 and J is TRBJ1-2; 8 bases agree with TRBD1. Germline V gene sequence: CDR1 SGDLS, CDR2 YYNGEE. Unmatched junction bases numbered 9, after V lost 4 bases and J lost 4 bases. This CDR3 region has 15 residues. The CDR3 DNA sequence: TGTGCCAGCAGCAACGGACAGGGAGCCATCTATGGCTACACCTTC. Translated, it gives CASSNGQGAIYGYTF.

The chain is built from TRBV19 and TRBJ1-5; D gene uncertain. V was trimmed by 3 bases and J by 7 bases, leaving 19 bases between them. The length of the CDR3 is 16 residues. Germline CDR1 is LNHDA and CDR2 is SQIVND (reference sequence). DNA of the CDR3: TGTGCCAGTAGTATCCGGCTGGCCCGGTCAGGACAGCCCCAGCATTTT. As protein: CASSIRLARSGQPQHF.

This clonotype was counted many times. This chain's CDR3 is CATSDLMQTQYF. The DNA of the CDR3 is TGTGCCACCAGTGATTTGATGCAGACCCAGTACTTC. The V and J genes are TRBV24-1 and TRBJ2-5; D gene ambiguous. This CDR3 is 12 amino acids long. V shed 0 bases and J shed 6 bases, with 4 bases lying between them. Germline V gene data show CDR1 as KGHDR and CDR2 as SFDVKD.

This clonotype was observed at least ten times. The chain links TRBV19 to TRBJ2-7; 7 bases are a match to TRBD2. J was trimmed by 7 bases and V by 6 bases; bases with no gene match: 3. Germline V gene sequence: CDR1 LNHDA, CDR2 SQIVND (reference sequence). CDR3 length equals 11 residues. DNA of the CDR3: TGTGCCAGTAGCTGGGGGGGGGAGCAGTACTTC. Encoded protein: CASSWGGEQYF.

This clonotype was found many times. The chain carries TRBV6-5 and TRBJ1-5; TRBD1 might be the D (5 bases). The V end was cut by 2 bases, the J end by 3 bases, with 14 bases between. CDR1 and CDR2 from the germline V gene are MNHEY and SVGAGI. The CDR3 runs to 16 residues. The CDR3 DNA follows: TGTGCCAGCAGTTACGCCCTCCAGGGACCCAATCAGCCCCAGCATTTT. Amino acids: CASSYALQGPNQPQHF.

The chain is built from TRBV2 and TRBJ2-2; 15 nucleotides align to TRBD2. The CDR3 totals 15 residues. V shed 6 bases and J 7 bases; nucleotides not matched to a gene: 3. Germline V lookup: CDR1 SNHLY, CDR2 FYNNEI. DNA for the CDR3: TGTGCCAGCAGAGGACTAGCGGGGGGGGTCGGGGAGCTGTTTTTT. Translated, it gives CASRGLAGGVGELFF. The variable domain in full, completed from reference TRBV2 and TRBJ2-2, reads EPEVTQTPSHQVTQMGQEVILRCVPISNHLYFYWYRQILGQKVEFLVSFYNNEISEKSEIFDDQFSVERPDGSNFTLKIRSTKLEDSAMYFCASRGLAGGVGELFFGEGSRLTVL.

This clonotype showed up just a few times. The chain recombines TRBV11-2 with TRBJ1-1, with D possibly being TRBD1 (5 bases). Trimming shortened V by 0 bases and J by 5 bases, and 13 bases separated the two germline ends. The CDR3 spans 15 residues. The V gene's germline CDR1 is SGHAT and CDR2 FQNNGV. In DNA form, the CDR3 reads TGTGCCAGCAGCTTAGAGTCGGGGGATCTTACTGAAGCTTTCTTT. Translation gives CASSLESGDLTEAFF.

The table lists this clonotype with many counts. A much larger clone is a single base away; this may be a read error. CDR3 coding DNA: TGTGCCAGCAGTTACAGGCAAGAGACCCAGTACTTC. It encodes CASSYRQETQYF. The chain is built from TRBV6-5 and TRBJ2-5; D is unclear. V lost 2 bases, J lost 2 bases, and 3 bases lay in between. Germline CDR1 MNHEY, CDR2 SVGAGI. The CDR3 consists of 12 residues.

This clonotype was seen repeatedly, ten times or more. J is TRBJ1-6 and V is TRBV6-5, with a possible D match to TRBD1 (5 bases). The V gene lost 0 bases and the J gene lost 9 bases, with 12 bases spanning the gap. The CDR3 extends over 15 amino acids. Germline CDR1 reads MNHEY; CDR2 reads SVGAGI. The CDR3 here is CASSYSSREGSPLHF. Written as DNA, the CDR3 is TGTGCCAGCAGTTACTCGAGCAGGGAGGGTTCACCCCTCCACTTT.

This clonotype was recorded at least ten times. The chain couples TRBV5-1 to TRBJ2-7; the match to TRBD2 covers 8 bases. The length of the CDR3 is 14 residues. V was clipped by 1 base and J by 4 bases; unmatched bases: 4. CDR1 is SGHRS, CDR2 YFSETQ, per germline. Here the CDR3 reads CASSLTAGGYEQYF. CDR3 in DNA: TGCGCCAGCAGCTTGACGGCGGGGGGATACGAGCAGTACTTC.

This clonotype was observed many times. V is TRBV19 and J is TRBJ1-2; no reliable D call. Germline CDR1 LNHDA, CDR2 SQIVND (reference sequence). The CDR3 length is 13 residues. Deletions cut 3 bases from V and 6 bases from J, with 11 bases between. The CDR3 DNA is TGTGCCAGTAGTATCCTCCCGGACCATGGCTACACCTTC. It yields the protein CASSILPDHGYTF.

CDR3 region: CASSSSQGRYGYTF. The CDR3 nucleotides read TGTGCCAGCAGTTCCTCACAGGGACGCTATGGCTACACCTTC. This chain connects TRBV12-3 or TRBV12-4 to TRBJ1-2; possible D gene TRBD1, 6 bases. The CDR3 runs to 14 residues. The V gene lost 4 bases and the J gene lost 4 bases, with 13 bases spanning the gap.

Ten or more counts support this clonotype. V is TRBV6-1 and J is TRBJ2-7; 8 bases agree with TRBD2. The CDR3 sequence is 15 residues long. CDR1 is MNHNS and CDR2 is SASEGT in the germline V gene. J gave up 0 bases and V 6 bases, and 7 bases lay outside the gene matches. CDR3 nucleotides: TGTGCCAGCAGAGAGCGGGGGACCCGCTCCTACGAGCAGTACTTC. Translating gives CASRERGTRSYEQYF.

The rearrangement joins TRBV28 to TRBJ1-1; D is unclear. There are 15 residues in the CDR3. The V gene lost 2 bases and the J gene lost 12 bases, with 22 bases spanning the gap. Per the germline V gene, CDR1 is MDHEN and CDR2 is SYDVKM. CDR3 amino acids: CASSLNLRTAIEPFF. The CDR3 nucleotides are TGTGCCAGCAGTTTAAATCTCAGAACTGCGATTGAGCCTTTCTTT.

This clonotype was recorded at least ten times. The V gene is TRBV20-1, the J gene TRBJ1-5; TRBD1 agrees at 9 bases. J lost 6 bases, V lost 5 bases, and 8 bases had no gene match. The CDR3 length is 14 residues. Germline assignment: CDR1 DFQATT and CDR2 SNEGSKA (reference sequence). The CDR3 loop reads CSARHGQGSQPQHF. In nucleotides, the CDR3 is TGCAGTGCTCGGCACGGACAGGGGAGTCAGCCCCAGCATTTT.

This clonotype was counted ten times or more. The CDR3 coding sequence is TGCAGTGCTAGCCGCCCTGGGGCGAGCTCCTACGAGCAGTACTTC. Translated, it gives CSASRPGASSYEQYF. V usage is TRBV20-1 and J usage is TRBJ2-7; the D gene is possibly TRBD1 (5 bases). This CDR3 is 15 amino acids long. The germline V gene encodes CDR1 DFQATT and CDR2 SNEGSKA (reference sequence). V shed 3 bases and J shed 0 bases, with 15 bases lying between them.

The sample holds many counts of this clonotype. The chain employs TRBV3-1 and TRBJ2-5; D not resolved. CDR1 and CDR2 from the germline V gene are LGHDT and YNNKEL (reference sequence). The CDR3 runs 12 residues. V gave up 3 bases and J gave up 7 bases, with 9 bases separating them. The CDR3 coding sequence is TGTGCCAGCAGCCACTTTGCCCCGACCCAGTACTTC. Protein: CASSHFAPTQYF.

V and J are TRBV12-3 or TRBV12-4 and TRBJ1-1, with a tentative D call TRBD1 (5 bases). The CDR3 sequence is 14 residues long. V gave up 8 bases and J gave up 4 bases, with 17 bases separating them. The CDR3: CASQVRVAVTEAFF. CDR3 nucleotide sequence: TGTGCCAGCCAGGTCAGGGTAGCAGTCACTGAAGCTTTCTTT.